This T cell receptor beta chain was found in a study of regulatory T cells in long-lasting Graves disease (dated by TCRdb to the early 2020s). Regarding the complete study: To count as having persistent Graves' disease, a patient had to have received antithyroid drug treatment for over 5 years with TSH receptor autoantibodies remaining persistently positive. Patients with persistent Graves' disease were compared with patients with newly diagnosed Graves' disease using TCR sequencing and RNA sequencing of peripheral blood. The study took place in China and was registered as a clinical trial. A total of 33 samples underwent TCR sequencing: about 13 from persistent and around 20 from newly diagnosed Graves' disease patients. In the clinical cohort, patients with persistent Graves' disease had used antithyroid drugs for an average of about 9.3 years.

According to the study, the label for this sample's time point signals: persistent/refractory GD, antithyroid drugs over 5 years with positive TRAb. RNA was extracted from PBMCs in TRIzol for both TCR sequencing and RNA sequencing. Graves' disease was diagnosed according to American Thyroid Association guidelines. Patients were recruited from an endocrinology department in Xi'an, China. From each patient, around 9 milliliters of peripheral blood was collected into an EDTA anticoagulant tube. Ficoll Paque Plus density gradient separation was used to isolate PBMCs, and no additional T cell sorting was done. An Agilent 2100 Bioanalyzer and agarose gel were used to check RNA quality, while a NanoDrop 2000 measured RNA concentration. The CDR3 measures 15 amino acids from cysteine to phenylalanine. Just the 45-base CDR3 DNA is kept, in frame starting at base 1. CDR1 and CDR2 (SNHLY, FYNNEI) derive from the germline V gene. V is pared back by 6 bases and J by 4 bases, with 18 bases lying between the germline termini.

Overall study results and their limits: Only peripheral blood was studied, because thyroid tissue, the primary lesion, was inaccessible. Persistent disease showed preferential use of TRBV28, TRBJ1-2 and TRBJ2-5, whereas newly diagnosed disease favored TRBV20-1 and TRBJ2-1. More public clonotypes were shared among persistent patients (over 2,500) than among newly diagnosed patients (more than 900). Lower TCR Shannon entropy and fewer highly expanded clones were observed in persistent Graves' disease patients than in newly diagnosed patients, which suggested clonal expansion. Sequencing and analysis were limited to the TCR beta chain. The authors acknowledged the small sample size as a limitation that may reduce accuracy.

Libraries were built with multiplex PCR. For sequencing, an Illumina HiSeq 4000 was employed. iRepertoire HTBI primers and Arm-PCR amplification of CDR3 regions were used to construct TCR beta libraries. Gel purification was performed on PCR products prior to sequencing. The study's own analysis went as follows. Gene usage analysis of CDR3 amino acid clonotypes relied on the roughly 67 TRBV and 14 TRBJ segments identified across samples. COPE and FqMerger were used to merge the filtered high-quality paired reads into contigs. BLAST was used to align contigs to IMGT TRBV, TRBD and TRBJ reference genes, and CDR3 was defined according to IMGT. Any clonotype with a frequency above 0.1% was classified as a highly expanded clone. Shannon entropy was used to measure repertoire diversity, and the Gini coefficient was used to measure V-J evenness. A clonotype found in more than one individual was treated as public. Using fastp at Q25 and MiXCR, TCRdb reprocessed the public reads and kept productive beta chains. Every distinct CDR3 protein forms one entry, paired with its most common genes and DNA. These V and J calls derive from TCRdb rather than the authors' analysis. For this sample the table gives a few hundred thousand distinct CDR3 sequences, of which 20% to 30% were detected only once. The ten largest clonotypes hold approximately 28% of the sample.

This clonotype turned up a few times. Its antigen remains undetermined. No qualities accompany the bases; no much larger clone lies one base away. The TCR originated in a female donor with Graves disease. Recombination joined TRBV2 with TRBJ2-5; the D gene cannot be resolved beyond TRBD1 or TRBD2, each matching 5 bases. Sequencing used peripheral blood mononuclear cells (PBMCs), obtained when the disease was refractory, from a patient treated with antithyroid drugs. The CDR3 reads CASSFQWGSGETQYF. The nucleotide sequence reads TGTGCCAGCAGCTTCCAATGGGGGTCTGGAGAGACCCAGTACTTC.